This T cell receptor beta chain was profiled in a study of blood T cell repertoires in COVID-19. Original data processing: Researchers report that nucleated cell counts were estimated from reference gene primer amplification. TCRdb's copy holds only in-frame clones and misses some; the assay was immunoSEQ multiplex PCR. Clonal size and the V and J genes are those of that table, whereas D and trimming came from the DNA. The table shows fewer than 20,000 clones, with 76% occurring only once. This CDR3 has 15 amino acids. Germline CDR1 and CDR2: SGHAT and FQNNGV. Trimming removed 0 bases at V and 3 bases at J, with 12 bases between.

The sample comprised peripheral blood. V and J are TRBV11-2 and TRBJ2-7; tentatively, D is TRBD2 (5 bases). This TCR was sampled from a man in his 70s with active or convalescent COVID-19. CDR3 loop: CASSLDPAVLYEQYF. CDR3 DNA: TGTGCCAGCAGCTTAGATCCAGCGGTACTCTACGAGCAGTACTTC.